The 25 T cell receptor beta chains below come from one sample, sequenced in a study of blood T cells in healthy people across ages. Alongside a J-beta primer mix, a sample-barcoded 5' primer served in a second PCR lasting roughly 6 to 11 cycles. TCRdb passed the 5' RACE reads through MiXCR, listing each CDR3 protein once. The sample records hundreds of thousands of distinct CDR3 sequences, 45% to 50% being singletons. Sequenced sample: blood. Source of these receptors: a woman aged 60-70 years in good health.

The genes are TRBV6-1 and TRBJ2-7, with 7 bases matching TRBD2. The CDR3 is made up of 15 amino acids. V trimming: 4 bases; J trimming: 4 bases; junction bases outside the gene matches: 10. CDR1 and CDR2 from the germline V gene are MNHNS and SASEGT. The CDR3 DNA reads as TGTGCCAGCAGTGTTTTGAGGGAGGGAGGATACGAGCAGTACTTC. Its translation: CASSVLREGGYEQYF.

This chain joins TRBV28 and TRBJ2-1; 11 bases agree with TRBD1. The germline V gene has CDR1 MDHEN and CDR2 SYDVKM. V shed 4 bases and J 10 bases; nucleotides not matched to a gene: 15. CDR3 length: 17 amino acids. CDR3 residues: CASSSQGQGEWRYEQFF. The DNA for the CDR3 is TGTGCCAGCAGTTCCCAGGGACAGGGGGAATGGAGATACGAGCAGTTCTTC. Full variable domain (outside the CDR3, taken from reference TRBV28 and TRBJ2-1): DVKVTQSSRYLVKRTGEKVFLECVQDMDHENMFWYRQDPGLGLRLIYFSYDVKMKEKGDIPEGYSVSREKKERFSLILESASTNQTSMYLCASSSQGQGEWRYEQFFGPGTRLTVL.

The CDR3 loop is CSASNSYEQYF. The CDR3 bases are TGCAGTGCTAGTAATAGTTACGAGCAGTACTTC. V usage is TRBV20-1 and J usage is TRBJ2-7; D ambiguous. This CDR3 has 11 residues. Germline loops: CDR1 DFQATT, CDR2 SNEGSKA (reference sequence). V lost 3 bases, J lost 4 bases, and 7 bases lay in between.

This clonotype was recorded many times. This chain uses TRBV6-6 with TRBJ2-5; no clear D. Germline CDR1 MNHNY, CDR2 SVGAGI (reference sequence). The CDR3 runs 11 residues. V shed 3 bases and J shed 5 bases, with 4 bases lying between them. The CDR3 DNA sequence: TGTGCCAGCAGTTATCGGGAGACCCAGTACTTC. It yields the protein CASSYRETQYF.

The rearrangement uses TRBV20-1 and TRBJ1-1, with D tentatively TRBD1 (6 bases). The germline V gene has CDR1 DFQATT and CDR2 SNEGSKA (reference sequence). There are 14 residues in the CDR3. The V and J ends lost 3 bases and 1 base respectively, with 12 bases between them. The CDR3 nucleotides read TGCAGTGCTAGTGACAGGATCGGGAACACTGAAGCTTTCTTT. It specifies CSASDRIGNTEAFF.

This chain connects TRBV15 to TRBJ2-1, with 11 bases matching TRBD2. Germline V gene lookup returns CDR1 LNHNV and CDR2 YYDKDF (reference sequence). The CDR3 runs to 14 residues. V was pared by 8 bases and J by 9 bases, with 9 bases of the junction left unmatched. CDR3 in DNA: TGTGCCACCCGTAGCGGGAGGGCTTCCGGTGAGCAGTTCTTC. Translated, it gives CATRSGRASGEQFF.

The J gene is TRBJ1-4, the V gene TRBV5-1, with D maybe TRBD1 (5 bases). The V end was cut by 4 bases, the J end by 6 bases, with 16 bases between. CDR1 and CDR2 (germline): SGHRS, YFSETQ. The CDR3 covers 15 residues. The CDR3 reads CASSPGAFADEKLFF. In nucleotides, the CDR3 is TGCGCCAGCAGCCCCGGGGCCTTCGCGGATGAAAAACTGTTTTTT.

This clonotype was detected once. The chain joins TRBV7-2 to TRBJ2-5; 7 nucleotides match TRBD1. Looked up from germline, CDR1 is SGHTA and CDR2 is FQGNSA. Unmatched junction bases numbered 2, after V lost 5 bases and J lost 5 bases. This CDR3 has 12 residues. The CDR3: CASSTQGETQYF. CDR3 in DNA: TGTGCCAGCAGCACACAGGGGGAGACCCAGTACTTC.

The chain carries TRBV9 and TRBJ2-5; no clear D gene. Trimming took 4 bases from V and 5 from J, leaving 21 bases between them. From germline, CDR1 is SGDLS and CDR2 YYNGEE. This CDR3 has 16 residues. Written as DNA, the CDR3 is TGTGCCAGCAGCCCAAACCCATCAGTCTCCGGGGAGACCCAGTACTTC. It specifies CASSPNPSVSGETQYF.

Notes on this clonotype: Its ends do not fully match the called genes, so a read error is possible. This chain uses TRBV29-1 with TRBJ2-3; weak D call: TRBD2 (5 bases). This CDR3 has 13 amino acids. CDR1 SQVTM and CDR2 ANQGSEA come from the germline V gene. This chain's CDR3 is CSGEGRADDTQYF. The CDR3 DNA is TGCAGCGGTGAAGGCAGAGCGGATGATACGCAGTATTTT.

V and J are TRBV4-3 and TRBJ2-3; 12 nucleotides align to TRBD2. Per germline, CDR1 LGHNA and CDR2 YSLEER. V lost 1 base and J lost 0; bases outside the gene matches: 5. The CDR3 spans 18 residues. CDR3 nucleotide sequence: TGCGCCAGCAGCCAAGGGACTAGCGGGACCCTTAGCACAGATACGCAGTATTTT. Translating it yields CASSQGTSGTLSTDTQYF.

The V call is TRBV19, the J call TRBJ2-5, with D possibly matching TRBD2 (5 bases). Near its end, the DNA agrees better with TRBJ2-7, so the J call may be wrong. The CDR3 consists of 12 residues. Germline V lookup: CDR1 LNHDA, CDR2 SQIVND (reference sequence). This CDR3 reads CASGPGRYEQYF. The CDR3 region has the DNA TGTGCCAGTGGGCCGGGGAGATACGAGCAGTACTTC.

The table lists this clonotype with a few counts. The J gene is TRBJ2-7, the V gene TRBV5-1, with D perhaps assigned TRBD1 or TRBD2 (5 bases each). V dropped 1 base and J dropped 7 bases, with 27 bases sitting between them. Germline lookup yields CDR1 SGHRS and CDR2 YFSETQ. CDR3 size: 18 residues. The chain's CDR3 is CASSLFVRGAGGVNEQYF. DNA of the CDR3: TGCGCCAGCAGCTTGTTTGTGCGAGGAGCTGGGGGTGTCAATGAGCAGTACTTC.

The chain employs TRBV11-2 and TRBJ2-5, with unresolved D. TRBJ2-7 matches the DNA end more closely, so the J call is doubtful. The germline gives CDR1 SGHAT, CDR2 FQNNGV. This CDR3 has 15 residues. The CDR3: CASRHVSGRPYEQYF. The CDR3 DNA sequence: TGTGCCAGCAGGCACGTCTCCGGGCGGCCCTACGAGCAGTACTTC.

This clonotype came up many times. This chain connects TRBV7-3 to TRBJ2-1; D might be TRBD1 or TRBD2, each matching 5 bases. V was clipped by 4 bases and J by 9 bases, with 10 bases between them. In germline, CDR1 is SGHTA, CDR2 FQGTGA. The CDR3 is made up of 12 amino acids. The CDR3 coding sequence is TGTGCCAGCAGCTGGGGGTGGGGTGAGCAGTTCTTC. The encoded protein is CASSWGWGEQFF.

Concerning this clonotype itself: One end of the junction varies from germline; a read error may be responsible. V is TRBV20-1 and J is TRBJ2-3, with a possible D match to TRBD2 (6 bases). CDR1 is DFQATT and CDR2 is SNEGSKA in the germline V gene (reference sequence). This CDR3 comprises 15 residues. The CDR3 coding sequence is TGCGGTGCTAGCTCTAATAGCGGAGGCACAGATACGCAGTATTTT. Protein product: CGASSNSGGTDTQYF.

CDR3 coding DNA: TGTGCCAGCGGGGGGCGAGGGATTAGGACAGATACGCAGTATTTT. Residues: CASGGRGIRTDTQYF. The V gene is TRBV7-9, the J gene TRBJ2-3; D is tentatively TRBD1 or TRBD2 (6 bases each). V lost 8 bases, J lost 3 bases, and 18 bases lay in between. The CDR3 loop spans 15 amino acids. Germline-derived CDR1 and CDR2 are SEHNR and FQNEAQ (reference sequence).

About this clonotype: The DNA is omitted, as the CDR3 cannot be located on it reliably, and the CDR3 follows TCRdb's listing. The chain recombines TRBV30 with TRBJ2-7; TRBD2, the table's D call, was not compared with the DNA. Inclusive of both ends, the CDR3 amounts to 14 amino acids. Germline values: CDR1 GTSNPN, CDR2 SVGIG (reference sequence). The CDR3: CAWRVASGTPRKYF.

The gene calls are TRBV24-1 and TRBJ2-3; D remains ambiguous. The CDR3 sequence is 15 residues long. V lost 5 bases, J lost 2 bases, and 13 bases lay in between. Germline V gene lookup returns CDR1 KGHDR and CDR2 SFDVKD. The CDR3 protein is CATSGSGGPTDTQYF. DNA of the CDR3: TGTGCCACCAGTGGGTCAGGTGGCCCCACAGATACGCAGTATTTT.

The J gene is TRBJ2-7, the V gene TRBV28; 8 positions match TRBD2. The CDR3 contains 14 residues. CDR1 and CDR2 from the germline V gene are MDHEN and SYDVKM. With V trimmed by 11 bases and J by 3 bases, 12 bases remained unmatched. The CDR3 DNA is TGTGCCGGAGGAAGCGGGAGAGTTTTCTACGAGCAGTACTTC. Residues: CAGGSGRVFYEQYF.

The chain has TRBV5-1 and TRBJ2-7, with D unresolved. The tail of the sequence fits TRBJ2-5 better, so the J call may be wrong. CDR1 and CDR2 (germline): SGHRS, YFSETQ. This CDR3 contains 14 residues. CDR3 in DNA: TGCGCCAGCAGCTCGTCAGTGAGCATCCAGACCCAGTACTTC. Its translation: CASSSSVSIQTQYF.

V usage is TRBV20-1 and J usage is TRBJ2-3; D gene ambiguous. In germline, CDR1 is DFQATT, CDR2 SNEGSKA (reference sequence). Trimming removed 0 bases from V and 6 bases from J, with 7 bases in between. The length of the CDR3 is 12 residues. CDR3 sequence: CSAREAWDTQYF. In DNA form, the CDR3 reads TGCAGTGCTAGAGAAGCATGGGATACGCAGTATTTT.

V is TRBV29-1 and J is TRBJ2-3, with D unresolved. CDR3 length: 14 residues. V was pared by 4 bases and J by 0 bases, with 11 bases between. CDR1 is SQVTM, CDR2 ANQGSEA, per germline. In nucleotides, the CDR3 is TGCAGCGTTGGTCTCAGCTCTAGCACAGATACGCAGTATTTT. Translated: CSVGLSSSTDTQYF.

Only one count was recorded for this clonotype. V gene TRBV20-1 combines with J gene TRBJ2-3, with 8 positions matching TRBD2. Germline CDR1 is DFQATT and CDR2 is SNEGSKA (reference sequence). The V segment lost 8 bases and the J segment 2 bases; nucleotides outside the gene matches: 9. The CDR3 loop spans 14 amino acids. CDR3 amino acids: CSPLTGGNTDTQYF. Here the CDR3 DNA reads TGCAGTCCGCTAACGGGAGGGAACACAGATACGCAGTATTTT.

There are a few counts of this clonotype. The chain joins TRBV2 to TRBJ2-7; weak D call: TRBD1 (5 bases). V shed 4 bases and J shed 5 bases, with 9 bases lying between them. Germline loops: CDR1 SNHLY, CDR2 FYNNEI. This CDR3 comprises 12 residues. Written as DNA, the CDR3 is TGTGCCAGCAGTGCAGGGTCTCACGAGCAGTACTTC. Protein product: CASSAGSHEQYF.